One sample yielded the 14 T cell receptor beta chains listed below, sequenced in a study of blood T cells in healthy people across ages. A J-beta primer mix and a sample-barcoded 5' primer were used in a second PCR of about 6 to 12 cycles. TCRdb re-analysed the 5' RACE reads in MiXCR, keeping a single row per CDR3 protein. This sample carries roughly 570,000 distinct CDR3 sequences, 27% of them seen once, and the ten largest clones take around 20%. Input material: blood. Source of these receptors: a woman in her 70s in good health.

In its sample, this clonotype was seen a few times. V usage is TRBV18 and J usage is TRBJ2-5; the D gene is possibly TRBD1 (5 bases). The J call may be wrong; the DNA end is better matched by TRBJ2-7. Germline V CDR1 and CDR2: KGHSH, LQKENI. This CDR3 is 13 amino acids long. The CDR3 reads CASSPLIRDEQYF. The CDR3 coding sequence is TGTGCCAGCTCACCACTCATCAGGGACGAGCAGTACTTC.

This clonotype was counted only a few times. The chain couples TRBV7-2 to TRBJ2-5; 11 nucleotides align to TRBD2. The DNA matches TRBJ2-4 better at its end, which makes the J call doubtful. There are 15 residues in the CDR3. In germline, CDR1 is SGHTA, CDR2 FQGNSA. CDR3 amino acids: CASSFSGRATNIQYF. The DNA for the CDR3 is TGTGCCAGCAGCTTTAGCGGGAGGGCCACGAACATTCAGTACTTC.

The chain is built from TRBV4-2 and TRBJ1-6; D is possibly TRBD1 (6 bases). CDR1 is LGHNA and CDR2 is YNFKEQ in the germline V gene. CDR3 length: 18 amino acids. V gave up 0 bases and J gave up 0 bases, with 12 bases separating them. CDR3 bases: TGTGCCAGCAGCCAAGATATTGGACAGAACTCCTATAATTCACCCCTCCACTTT. This codes for CASSQDIGQNSYNSPLHF.

The rearrangement joins TRBV15 to TRBJ1-2; D is unresolved. Trimming removed 1 base from V and 6 bases from J, with 15 bases in between. Germline V lookup: CDR1 LNHNV, CDR2 YYDKDF (reference sequence). This CDR3 contains 15 residues. DNA of the CDR3: TGTGCCACCAGCAGAGGATCGGCCGAGGTGGATGGCTACACCTTC. It codes for CATSRGSAEVDGYTF.

The table lists this clonotype with a few counts. The J gene is TRBJ2-2, the V gene TRBV6-2 or TRBV6-3; 10 bases fit TRBD2. The germline gives CDR1 MNHEY, CDR2 SVGEGT. The CDR3 consists of 17 residues. J gave up 6 bases and V 8 bases, and 15 bases lay outside the gene matches. The CDR3 DNA reads as TGTGCCAGCGCCCGGAGGCTAGCGGGGGCCCCGTCCGGGGAGCTGTTTTTT. It translates to CASARRLAGAPSGELFF.

This clonotype appeared a few times. The chain joins TRBV18 to TRBJ1-2; D gene unclear. This CDR3 has 13 residues. The ends were cut back, 3 bases at V and 8 bases at J, with 13 bases in the middle. Looked up from germline, CDR1 is KGHSH and CDR2 is LQKENI. CDR3: CASSPLGPVGYTF. The CDR3 DNA sequence: TGTGCCAGCTCACCCCTCGGTCCAGTAGGCTACACCTTC.

The chain is built from TRBV5-1 and TRBJ1-4; 8 bases are a match to TRBD1. The CDR3 totals 14 residues. The V segment lost 6 bases and the J segment 7 bases; nucleotides outside the gene matches: 8. Germline V gene lookup returns CDR1 SGHRS and CDR2 YFSETQ. CDR3 loop: CASTPGQGGEKLFF. DNA of the CDR3: TGCGCCAGCACCCCAGGACAGGGAGGTGAAAAACTGTTTTTT.

This chain connects TRBV27 to TRBJ2-7; perhaps TRBD2 as D (6 bases). Germline V gene sequence: CDR1 MNHEY, CDR2 SMNVEV (reference sequence). Trimming cost V 5 bases and J 0 bases, with 14 bases left between them. The CDR3 totals 15 residues. CDR3 bases: TGTGCCAGCAGTAACCCCTCCGGGGGCTCCTACGAGCAGTACTTC. Protein product: CASSNPSGGSYEQYF.

The chain employs TRBV2 and TRBJ2-7; weak D call: TRBD1 (6 bases). V was trimmed by 1 base and J by 0 bases, leaving 7 bases between them. Germline values: CDR1 SNHLY, CDR2 FYNNEI. The CDR3 extends over 14 amino acids. The chain's CDR3 is CASSEGGHSYEQYF. In DNA form, the CDR3 reads TGTGCCAGCAGTGAAGGGGGGCACTCCTACGAGCAGTACTTC.

This clonotype was found many times. The chain joins TRBV9 to TRBJ1-6; no clear D gene. V was pared by 1 base and J by 4 bases, with 6 bases between. The CDR3 sequence is 14 residues long. CDR1 and CDR2 from the germline V gene are SGDLS and YYNGEE. DNA of the CDR3: TGTGCCAGCAGCGTACACGCATATAATTCACCCCTCCACTTT. Translated, it gives CASSVHAYNSPLHF.

The V and J genes are TRBV7-2 and TRBJ2-7; possibly TRBD1 for D (5 bases). Germline lookup yields CDR1 SGHTA and CDR2 FQGNSA. The length of the CDR3 is 13 residues. Trimming pared 5 bases from V and 6 bases from J, leaving 14 bases between. The CDR3 region has the DNA TGTGCCAGCAGCCCTATTGGGGCGAGCGAGCAGTACTTC. Amino acid sequence: CASSPIGASEQYF.

This rearrangement joins TRBV9 to TRBJ2-5, with no clear D. This CDR3 contains 13 residues. Trimming cost V 0 bases and J 11 bases, with 14 bases left between them. Germline CDR1 reads SGDLS; CDR2 reads YYNGEE. CDR3 bases: TGTGCCAGCAGCGTAGCTCACGGCGGAGTGCAGTACTTC. This translates into CASSVAHGGVQYF.

This clonotype was picked up many times. This rearrangement joins TRBV20-1 to TRBJ2-7, with TRBD2 matching 11 bases. The DNA end lines up better with TRBJ2-1; the J call may be wrong. The CDR3 sequence is 14 residues long. CDR1 is DFQATT, CDR2 SNEGSKA, per germline (reference sequence). The CDR3 here is CSAPLAGGINEQFF. The DNA of the CDR3 is TGCAGTGCGCCTCTAGCGGGGGGCATCAATGAGCAGTTCTTC.

This clonotype was seen more than once but under ten times. The CDR3 nucleotides are TGTGCCAGCAGCTTGGCCGGACAGGGGATTGACACTGAAGCTTTCTTT. This gives the protein CASSLAGQGIDTEAFF. The chain carries TRBV11-3 and TRBJ1-1; TRBD1 aligns across 9 bases. V dropped 3 bases and J dropped 3; count of bases not matched to a gene: 8. The V gene's germline CDR1 is SGHNT and CDR2 YENEEA. CDR3 length: 16 amino acids.